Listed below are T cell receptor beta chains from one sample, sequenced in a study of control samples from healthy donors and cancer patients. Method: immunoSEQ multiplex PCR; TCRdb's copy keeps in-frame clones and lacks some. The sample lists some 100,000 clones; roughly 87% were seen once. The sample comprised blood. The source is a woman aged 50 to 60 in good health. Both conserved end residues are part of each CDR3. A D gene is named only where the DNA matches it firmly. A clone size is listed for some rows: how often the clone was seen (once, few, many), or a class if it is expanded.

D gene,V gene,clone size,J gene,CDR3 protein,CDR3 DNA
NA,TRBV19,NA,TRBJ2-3,CASSFLDTQYF,TGTGCCAGTAGTTTCTTGGATACGCAGTATTTT
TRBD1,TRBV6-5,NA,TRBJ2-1,CASSYLTGEYNEQFF,TGTGCCAGCAGTTACCTTACAGGGGAGTACAATGAGCAGTTCTTC
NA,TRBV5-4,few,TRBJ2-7,CASSLGLADLKQYF,TGTGCCAGCAGCTTGGGGCTAGCCGACCTCAAGCAGTACTTC
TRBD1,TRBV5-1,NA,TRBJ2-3,CASSPGGPSTDTQYF,TGCGCCAGCAGCCCAGGGGGACCAAGCACAGATACGCAGTATTTT
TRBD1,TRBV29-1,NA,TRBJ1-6,CSVGTGGNSPLHF,TGCAGCGTTGGGACAGGGGGCAATTCACCCCTCCACTTT
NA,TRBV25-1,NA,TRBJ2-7,CASSVGTGASYEQYF,TGTGCCAGCAGTGTTGGGACCGGAGCCTCCTACGAGCAGTACTTC
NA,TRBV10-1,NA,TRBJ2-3,CASSAAGGTDTQYF,TGCGCCAGCAGTGCAGCGGGCGGCACAGATACGCAGTATTTT
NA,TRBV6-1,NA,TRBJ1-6,CASSEGRYNSPLHF,TGTGCCAGCAGTGAGGGGCGCTATAATTCACCCCTCCACTTT
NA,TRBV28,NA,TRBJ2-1,CASREVVSEQFF,TGTGCCAGTCGAGAGGTGGTAAGTGAGCAGTTCTTC
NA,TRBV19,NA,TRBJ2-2,CASSIGVDTGELFF,TGTGCCAGTAGTATCGGAGTGGACACCGGGGAGCTGTTTTTT
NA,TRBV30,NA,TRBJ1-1,CAWSSQVDTEAFF,TGTGCCTGGAGTTCCCAGGTCGACACTGAAGCTTTCTTT
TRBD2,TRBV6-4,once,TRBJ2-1,CASSDSGRHNEQFF,TGTGCCAGCAGTGATAGCGGGAGGCACAATGAGCAGTTCTTC
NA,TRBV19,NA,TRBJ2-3,CASSSLTDTQYF,TGTGCCAGTAGCAGTCTCACAGATACGCAGTATTTT
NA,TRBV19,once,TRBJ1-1,CASRVDRNTEAFF,TGTGCCAGTAGGGTGGATAGGAACACTGAAGCTTTCTTT
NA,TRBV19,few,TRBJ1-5,CASSKEDQPQHF,TGTGCCAGTAGTAAGGAGGATCAGCCCCAGCATTTT
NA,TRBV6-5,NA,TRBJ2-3,CASSSTQDTQYF,TGTGCCAGCAGTTCCACTCAAGATACGCAGTATTTT
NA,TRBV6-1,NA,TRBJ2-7,CASTRNTGDEQYF,TGTGCCAGCACCCGAAACACGGGGGACGAGCAGTACTTC
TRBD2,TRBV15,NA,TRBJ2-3,CATSRGLAGGTDTQYF,TGTGCCACCAGCAGAGGACTAGCGGGGGGCACAGATACGCAGTATTTT
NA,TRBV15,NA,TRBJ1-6,CATSGTENESSPLHF,TGTGCCACCAGCGGGACGGAGAACGAAAGTTCACCCCTCCACTTT
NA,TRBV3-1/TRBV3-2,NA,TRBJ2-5,CASSPRDYQETQYF,TGTGCCAGCAGCCCCCGGGACTACCAAGAGACCCAGTACTTC
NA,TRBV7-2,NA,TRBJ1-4,CASSLRSQGIRQSEKLFF,TGTGCCAGCAGCTTACGCTCTCAGGGTATAAGGCAGAGTGAAAAACTGTTTTTT
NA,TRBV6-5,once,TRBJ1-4,CASTSRGGVNEKLFF,TGTGCCAGCACCTCAAGGGGGGGGGTTAATGAAAAACTGTTTTTT
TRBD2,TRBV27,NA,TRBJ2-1,CASSLAGGPYEQFF,TGTGCCAGCTCGTTAGCGGGAGGGCCCTATGAGCAGTTCTTC
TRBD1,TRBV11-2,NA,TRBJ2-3,CASSLGRGQGISTDTQYF,TGTGCCAGCAGCTTAGGCCGGGGACAGGGAATTAGCACAGATACGCAGTATTTT
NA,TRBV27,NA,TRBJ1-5,CASSLGWGDQPQHF,TGTGCCAGCAGTTTGGGTTGGGGGGACCAGCCCCAGCATTTT
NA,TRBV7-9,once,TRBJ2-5,CASSLVAGAQETQYF,TGTGCCAGCAGCTTAGTAGCCGGGGCCCAAGAGACCCAGTACTTC
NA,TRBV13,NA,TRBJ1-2,CASSLGMGGVGYGYTF,TGTGCCAGCAGCTTAGGCATGGGGGGCGTCGGCTATGGCTACACCTTC
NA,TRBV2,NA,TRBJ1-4,CASLIVGEKLFF,TGTGCCAGTCTCATCGTTGGGGAAAAACTGTTTTTT
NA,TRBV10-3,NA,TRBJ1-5,CAISSGYSNQPQHF,TGTGCCATCAGTTCAGGGTATAGCAATCAGCCCCAGCATTTT
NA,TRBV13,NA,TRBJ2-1,CASSFGRGNEQFF,TGTGCCAGCAGCTTTGGCCGAGGCAATGAGCAGTTCTTC
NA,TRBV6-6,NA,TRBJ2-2,CASSSSNTGELFF,TGTGCCAGCAGTTCATCGAACACCGGGGAGCTGTTTTTT
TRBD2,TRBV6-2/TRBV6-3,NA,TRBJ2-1,CASSYVWAGGSSSYNEQFF,TGTGCCAGCAGTTATGTATGGGCGGGAGGGTCCAGCTCCTACAATGAGCAGTTCTTC
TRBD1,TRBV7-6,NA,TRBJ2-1,CASSFRVGTGLDEQFF,TGTGCCAGCAGCTTTCGGGTCGGGACAGGGTTGGATGAGCAGTTCTTC
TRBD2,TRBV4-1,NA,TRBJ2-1,CASSQTTSASRNEQFF,TGCGCCAGCAGCCAAACTACTAGCGCCTCTAGAAATGAGCAGTTCTTC
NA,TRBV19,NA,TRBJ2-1,CASSSPRHYNEQFF,TGTGCCAGTAGTAGTCCGAGACACTACAATGAGCAGTTCTTC
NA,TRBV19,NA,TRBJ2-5,CASSIWRAETQYF,TGTGCCAGTAGTATCTGGAGGGCGGAGACCCAGTACTTC
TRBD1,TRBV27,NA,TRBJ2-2,CASRGIRTGLMNTGELFF,TGTGCCAGCAGGGGGATCCGGACAGGCCTAATGAACACCGGGGAGCTGTTTTTT
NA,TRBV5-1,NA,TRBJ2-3,CASSLVTTDTDTQYF,TGCGCCAGCAGCTTGGTTACTACCGACACAGATACGCAGTATTTT
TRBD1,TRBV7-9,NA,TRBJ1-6,CASSLPTGGYNSPLHF,TGTGCCAGCAGCTTACCGACAGGGGGATATAATTCACCCCTCCACTTT
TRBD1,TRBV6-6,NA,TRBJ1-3,CASIPGGSGNTIYF,TGTGCCAGCATCCCAGGGGGCTCTGGAAACACCATATATTTT
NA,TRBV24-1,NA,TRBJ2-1,CATSDGPGQQFF,TGTGCCACCAGTGACGGACCGGGACAGCAGTTCTTC
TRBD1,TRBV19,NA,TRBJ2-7,CASSTRDRGNEQYF,TGTGCCAGTAGTACCCGGGACAGGGGAAACGAGCAGTACTTC
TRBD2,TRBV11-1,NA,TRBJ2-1,CASTLGEGPNEQFF,TGTGCCAGCACCCTGGGGGAGGGGCCGAATGAGCAGTTCTTC
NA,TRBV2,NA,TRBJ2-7,CASRDISSYEQYF,TGTGCCAGCAGGGACATAAGCTCCTACGAGCAGTACTTC
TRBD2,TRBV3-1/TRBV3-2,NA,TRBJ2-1,CASSPRLAGAENEQFF,TGTGCCAGCAGCCCTAGACTAGCGGGAGCGGAGAATGAGCAGTTCTTC